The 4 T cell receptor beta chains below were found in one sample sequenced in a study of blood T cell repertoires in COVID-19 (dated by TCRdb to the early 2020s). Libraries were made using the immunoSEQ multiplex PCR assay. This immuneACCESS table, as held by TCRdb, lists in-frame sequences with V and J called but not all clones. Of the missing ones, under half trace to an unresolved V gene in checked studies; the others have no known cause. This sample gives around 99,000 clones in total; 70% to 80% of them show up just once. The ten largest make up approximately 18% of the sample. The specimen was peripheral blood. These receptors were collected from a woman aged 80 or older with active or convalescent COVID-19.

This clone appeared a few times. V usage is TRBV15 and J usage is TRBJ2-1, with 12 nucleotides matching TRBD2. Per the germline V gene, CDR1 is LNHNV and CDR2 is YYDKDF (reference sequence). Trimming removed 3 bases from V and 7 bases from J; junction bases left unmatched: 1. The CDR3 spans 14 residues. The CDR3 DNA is TGTGCCACCAGCAGCGGACTAGCGGGAAATGAGCAGTTCTTC. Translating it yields CATSSGLAGNEQFF.

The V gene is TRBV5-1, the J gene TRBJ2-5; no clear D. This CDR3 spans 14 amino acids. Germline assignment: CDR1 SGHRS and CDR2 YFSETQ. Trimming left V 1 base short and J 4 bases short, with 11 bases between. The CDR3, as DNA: TGCGCCAGCAGCTTGACAACCCCGGGAGAGACCCAGTACTTC. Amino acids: CASSLTTPGETQYF.

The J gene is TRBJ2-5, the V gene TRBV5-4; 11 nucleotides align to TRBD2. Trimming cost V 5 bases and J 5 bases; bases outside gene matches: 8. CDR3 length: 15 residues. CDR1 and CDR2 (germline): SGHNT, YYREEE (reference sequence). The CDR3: CASSQLAGVGETQYF. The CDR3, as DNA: TGTGCCAGCAGTCAACTAGCGGGAGTGGGGGAGACCCAGTACTTC.

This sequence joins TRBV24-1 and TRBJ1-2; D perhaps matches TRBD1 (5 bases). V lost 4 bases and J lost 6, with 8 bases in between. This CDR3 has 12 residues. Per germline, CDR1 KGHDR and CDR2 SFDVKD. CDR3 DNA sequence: TGTGCCACCAGTGAGGAGGGGAATGGCTACACCTTC. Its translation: CATSEEGNGYTF.